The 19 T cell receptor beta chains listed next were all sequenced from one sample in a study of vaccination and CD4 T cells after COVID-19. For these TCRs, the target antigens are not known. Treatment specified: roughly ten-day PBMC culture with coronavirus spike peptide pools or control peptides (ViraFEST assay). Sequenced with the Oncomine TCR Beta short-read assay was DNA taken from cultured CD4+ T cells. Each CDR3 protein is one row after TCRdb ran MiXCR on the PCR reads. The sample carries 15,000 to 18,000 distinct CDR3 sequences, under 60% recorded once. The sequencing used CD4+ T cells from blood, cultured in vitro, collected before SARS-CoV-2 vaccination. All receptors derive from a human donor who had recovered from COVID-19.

The CDR3, as DNA: TGCAGTGCTCCAGACAGGACCTTTAACTATGGCTACACCTTC. Its translation is CSAPDRTFNYGYTF. The gene calls are TRBV20-1 and TRBJ1-2; D is possibly TRBD1 (6 bases). V lost 5 bases, J lost 1 base, and 14 bases lay in between. The CDR3 length is 14 residues. Germline V CDR1 and CDR2: DFQATT, SNEGSKA (reference sequence).

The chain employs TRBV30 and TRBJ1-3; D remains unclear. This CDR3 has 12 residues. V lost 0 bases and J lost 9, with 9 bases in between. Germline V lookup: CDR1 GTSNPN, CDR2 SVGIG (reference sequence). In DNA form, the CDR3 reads TGTGCCTGGAGTGTAGTAGGCGTCACCATATATTTT. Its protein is CAWSVVGVTIYF.

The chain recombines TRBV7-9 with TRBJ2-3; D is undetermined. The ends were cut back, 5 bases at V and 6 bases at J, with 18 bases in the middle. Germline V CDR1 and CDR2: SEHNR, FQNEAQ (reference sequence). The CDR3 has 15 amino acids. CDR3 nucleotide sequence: TGTGCCAGCAGCCCATGGAAGACGTTCAAGGATACGCAGTATTTT. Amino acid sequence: CASSPWKTFKDTQYF. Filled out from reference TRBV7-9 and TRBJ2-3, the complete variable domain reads DTGVSQNPRHKITKRGQNVTFRCDPISEHNRLYWYRQTLGQGPEFLTYFQNEAQLEKSRLLSDRFSAERPKGSFSTLEIQRTEQGDSAMYLCASSPWKTFKDTQYFGPGTRLTVL.

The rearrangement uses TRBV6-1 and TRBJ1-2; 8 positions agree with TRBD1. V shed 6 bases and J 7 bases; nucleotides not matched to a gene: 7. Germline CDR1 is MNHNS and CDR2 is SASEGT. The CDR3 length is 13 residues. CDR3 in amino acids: CASRPGQGFGYTF. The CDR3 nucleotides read TGTGCCAGCAGGCCCGGACAGGGTTTTGGCTACACCTTC.

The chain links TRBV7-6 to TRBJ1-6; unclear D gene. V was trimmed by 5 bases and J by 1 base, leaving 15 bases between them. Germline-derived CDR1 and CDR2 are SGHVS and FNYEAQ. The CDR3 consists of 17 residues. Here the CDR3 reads CASSKTPFNSYNSPLHF. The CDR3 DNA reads TGTGCCAGCAGCAAAACCCCTTTCAATTCCTATAATTCACCCCTCCACTTT.

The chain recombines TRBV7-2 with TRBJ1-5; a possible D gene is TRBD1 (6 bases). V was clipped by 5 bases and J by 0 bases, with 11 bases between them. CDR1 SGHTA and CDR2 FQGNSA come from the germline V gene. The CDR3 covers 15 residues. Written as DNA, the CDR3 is TGTGCCAGCAGCCGAACAGGGAATAGCAATCAGCCCCAGCATTTT. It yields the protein CASSRTGNSNQPQHF.

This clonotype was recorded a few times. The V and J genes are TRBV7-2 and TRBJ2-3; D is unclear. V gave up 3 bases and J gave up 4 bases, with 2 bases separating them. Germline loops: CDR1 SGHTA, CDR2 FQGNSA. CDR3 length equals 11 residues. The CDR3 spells CASSFSDTQYF. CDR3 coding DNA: TGTGCCAGCAGCTTTTCAGATACGCAGTATTTT.

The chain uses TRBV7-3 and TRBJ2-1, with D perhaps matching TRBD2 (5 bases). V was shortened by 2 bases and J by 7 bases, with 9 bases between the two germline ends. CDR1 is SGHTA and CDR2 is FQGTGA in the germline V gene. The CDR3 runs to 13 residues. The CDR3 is CASSLSRENEQFF. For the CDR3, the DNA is TGTGCCAGCAGCTTATCAAGGGAGAATGAGCAGTTCTTC.

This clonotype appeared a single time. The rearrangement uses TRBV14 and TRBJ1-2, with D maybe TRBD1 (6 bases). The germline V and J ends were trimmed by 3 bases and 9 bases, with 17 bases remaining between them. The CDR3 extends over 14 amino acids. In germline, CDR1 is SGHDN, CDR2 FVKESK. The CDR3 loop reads CASSHALAGDRYTF. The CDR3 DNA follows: TGTGCCAGCAGCCACGCCCTTGCAGGGGATCGCTACACCTTC.

The CDR3 region is CASSEALDNTEAFF. The CDR3 nucleotides read TGTGCCAGCAGTGAAGCGCTAGACAACACTGAAGCTTTCTTT. The V call is TRBV2, the J call TRBJ1-1, with unresolved D. V lost 0 bases and J 2 bases, leaving 7 bases between the germline ends. The CDR3 consists of 14 residues. Germline V gene lookup returns CDR1 SNHLY and CDR2 FYNNEI. Together with reference TRBV2 and TRBJ1-1, the CDR3 gives the full variable domain: EPEVTQTPSHQVTQMGQEVILRCVPISNHLYFYWYRQILGQKVEFLVSFYNNEISEKSEIFDDQFSVERPDGSNFTLKIRSTKLEDSAMYFCASSEALDNTEAFFGQGTRLTVV.

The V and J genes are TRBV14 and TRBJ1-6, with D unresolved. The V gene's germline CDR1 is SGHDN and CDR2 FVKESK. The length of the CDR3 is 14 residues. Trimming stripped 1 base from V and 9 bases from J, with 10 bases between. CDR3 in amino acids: CASSQGLSLSPLHF. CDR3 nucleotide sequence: TGTGCCAGCAGCCAAGGGCTGTCTCTTTCACCCCTCCACTTT. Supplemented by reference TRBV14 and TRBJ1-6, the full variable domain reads EAGVTQFPSHSVIEKGQTVTLRCDPISGHDNLYWYRRVMGKEIKFLLHFVKESKQDESGMPNNRFLAERTGGTYSTLKVQPAELEDSGVYFCASSQGLSLSPLHFGNGTRLTVT.

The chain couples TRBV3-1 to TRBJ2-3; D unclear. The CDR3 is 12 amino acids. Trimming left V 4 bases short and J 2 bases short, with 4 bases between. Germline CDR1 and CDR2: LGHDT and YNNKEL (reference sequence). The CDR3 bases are TGTGCCAGCAGCCCATACACAGATACGCAGTATTTT. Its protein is CASSPYTDTQYF.

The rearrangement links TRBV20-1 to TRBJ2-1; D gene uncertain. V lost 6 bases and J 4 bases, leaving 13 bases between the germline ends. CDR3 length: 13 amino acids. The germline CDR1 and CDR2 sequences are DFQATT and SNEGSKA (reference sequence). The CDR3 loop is CSAPLPPYNEQFF. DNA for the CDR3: TGCAGTGCACCGCTCCCTCCGTACAATGAGCAGTTCTTC.

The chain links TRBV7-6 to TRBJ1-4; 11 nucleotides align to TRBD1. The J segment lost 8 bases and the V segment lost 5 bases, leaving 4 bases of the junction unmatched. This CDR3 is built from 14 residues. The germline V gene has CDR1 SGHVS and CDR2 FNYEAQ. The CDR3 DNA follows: TGTGCCAGCAGCCCGGGACAGGGGGTGGAAAAACTGTTTTTT. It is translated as CASSPGQGVEKLFF.

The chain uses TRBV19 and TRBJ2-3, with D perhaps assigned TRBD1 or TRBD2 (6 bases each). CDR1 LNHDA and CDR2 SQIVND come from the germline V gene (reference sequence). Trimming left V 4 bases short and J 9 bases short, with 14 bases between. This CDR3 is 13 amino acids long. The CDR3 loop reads CASSTSRRGTQYF. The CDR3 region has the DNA TGTGCCAGTAGTACCTCCCGGAGGGGGACGCAGTATTTT.

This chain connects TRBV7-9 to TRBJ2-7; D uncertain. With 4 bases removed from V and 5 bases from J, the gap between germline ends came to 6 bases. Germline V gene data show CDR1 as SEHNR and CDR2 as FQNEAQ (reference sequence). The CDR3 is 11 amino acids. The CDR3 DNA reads TGTGCCAGCAGCTGGAGCGACGAGCAGTACTTC. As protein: CASSWSDEQYF.

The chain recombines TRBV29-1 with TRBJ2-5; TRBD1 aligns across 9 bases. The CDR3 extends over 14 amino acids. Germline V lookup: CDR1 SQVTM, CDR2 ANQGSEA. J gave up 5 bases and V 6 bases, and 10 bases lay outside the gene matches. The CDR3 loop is CSVYRGPPRETQYF. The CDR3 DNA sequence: TGCAGCGTCTACAGGGGGCCCCCCCGGGAGACCCAGTACTTC.

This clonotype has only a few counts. DNA of the CDR3: TGTGCCAGCAGCTTTGACCGGGTGTCCTACGAGCAGTACTTC. It specifies CASSFDRVSYEQYF. V usage is TRBV7-2 and J usage is TRBJ2-7; D unresolved. CDR1 is SGHTA and CDR2 is FQGNSA in the germline V gene. The V end was cut by 3 bases, the J end by 1 base, with 10 bases between. The CDR3 has 14 residues.

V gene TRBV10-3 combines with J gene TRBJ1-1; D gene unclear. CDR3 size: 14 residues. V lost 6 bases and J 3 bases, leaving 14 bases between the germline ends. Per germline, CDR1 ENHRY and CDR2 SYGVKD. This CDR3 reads CAISTRGSDTEAFF. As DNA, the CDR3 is TGTGCCATCAGCACTCGCGGTTCGGACACTGAAGCTTTCTTT.